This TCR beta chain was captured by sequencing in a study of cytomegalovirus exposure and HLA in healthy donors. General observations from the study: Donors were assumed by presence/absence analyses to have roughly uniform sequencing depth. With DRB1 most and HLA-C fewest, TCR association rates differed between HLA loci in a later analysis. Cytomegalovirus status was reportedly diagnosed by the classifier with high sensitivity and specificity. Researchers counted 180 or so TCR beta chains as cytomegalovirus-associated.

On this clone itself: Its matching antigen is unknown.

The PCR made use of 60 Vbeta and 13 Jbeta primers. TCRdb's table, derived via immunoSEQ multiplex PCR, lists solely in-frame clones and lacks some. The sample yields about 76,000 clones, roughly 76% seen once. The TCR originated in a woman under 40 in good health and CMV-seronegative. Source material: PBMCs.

CDR3 DNA: TGTGCCAGCAGTTATTCGGGGGGTTTAACAGATACGCAGTATTTT. Amino acid sequence: CASSYSGGLTDTQYF. The genes are TRBV6-5 and TRBJ2-3; TRBD2 matches 7 bases. The CDR3 is 15 residues long. The V segment lost 3 bases and the J segment 3 bases; nucleotides outside the gene matches: 6. CDR1 is MNHEY, CDR2 SVGAGI, per germline.